The clone carrying this T cell receptor beta chain was detected a few times. The target antigen is unknown. This entry comes from a study of T cells in Graves' hyperthyroidism and ophthalmopathy. The CDR3 spans 13 residues. V gave up 6 bases and J gave up 15 bases, with 21 bases separating them. CDR1 MDHEN and CDR2 SYDVKM come from the germline V gene. Study results and limitations: Most expanded thyroid clonotypes above 0.001 recurred in blood. In simple terms, a model built on 13 V-J features told ophthalmopathy apart from stable hyperthyroidism.

What was amplified from RNA transcripts were TCR beta CDR3 regions. The study used the HTBI primer set for a first-round RT-PCR of the TCR CDR3. TCRdb analysed the multiplex PCR reads with MiXCR anew, one entry per CDR3 protein. The sample lists nearly 600,000 distinct CDR3 sequences, approximately 15% occurring once. Patients aged 18 to 65 had newly diagnosed hyperthyroidism of under 2 months' duration. The sequence came from a woman aged 30 to 39 with Graves' hyperthyroidism that later progressed to Graves' ophthalmopathy. The sample comprised blood. The rearrangement uses TRBV28 and TRBJ2-4; D possibly corresponds to TRBD1 (6 bases). This chain's CDR3 is CASSFPGQGLAYF. The DNA for the CDR3 is TGTGCCAGCAGCTTCCCGGGACAAGGTTTGGCGTACTTC.